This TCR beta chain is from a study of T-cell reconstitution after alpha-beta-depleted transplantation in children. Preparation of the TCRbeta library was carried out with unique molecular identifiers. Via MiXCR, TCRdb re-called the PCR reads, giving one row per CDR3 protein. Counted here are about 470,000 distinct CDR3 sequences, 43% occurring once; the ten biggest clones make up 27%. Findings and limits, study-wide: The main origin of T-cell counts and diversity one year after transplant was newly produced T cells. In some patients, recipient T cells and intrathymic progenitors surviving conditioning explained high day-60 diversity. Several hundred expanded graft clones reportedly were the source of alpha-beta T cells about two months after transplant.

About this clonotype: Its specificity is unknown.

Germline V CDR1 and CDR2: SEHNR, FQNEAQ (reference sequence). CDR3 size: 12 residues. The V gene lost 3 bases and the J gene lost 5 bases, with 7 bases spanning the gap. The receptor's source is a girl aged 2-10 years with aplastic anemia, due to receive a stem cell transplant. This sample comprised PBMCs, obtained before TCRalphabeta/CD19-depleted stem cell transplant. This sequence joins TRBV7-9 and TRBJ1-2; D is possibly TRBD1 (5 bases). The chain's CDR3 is CASSLTEYGYTF. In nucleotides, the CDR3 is TGTGCCAGCAGCTTGACAGAGTATGGCTACACCTTC. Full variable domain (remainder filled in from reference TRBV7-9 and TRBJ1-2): DTGVSQNPRHKITKRGQNVTFRCDPISEHNRLYWYRQTLGQGPEFLTYFQNEAQLEKSRLLSDRFSAERPKGSFSTLEIQRTEQGDSAMYLCASSLTEYGYTFGSGTRLTVV.